Listed below are T cell receptor beta chains from one sample, sequenced in a study of T cells in Graves' hyperthyroidism and ophthalmopathy. TCRdb processed the multiplex PCR reads anew with MiXCR; each CDR3 protein has one entry. The sample contains about 350,000 distinct CDR3 sequences, roughly 15% of which appear only once. The sample comprised blood. These receptors were collected from a woman aged 55-70 years with Graves' ophthalmopathy. CDR3s include the opening cysteine and the closing phenylalanine or tryptophan. The D gene is left open where the match is weak. The size of a clone is reported for some rows only, either as once, few or many, or as a class for expanded clones.

j_call,v_call,clone_size,d_call,cdr3_nt,cdr3_aa
TRBJ1-5,TRBV2,.,.,TGTGCCAGCAGTGGTCAGTGGAATAGCAATCAGCCCCAGCATTTT,CASSGQWNSNQPQHF
TRBJ2-7,TRBV20-1,many,.,TGCAGTGCCAGGGTGAACTACGAGCAGTACTTC,CSARVNYEQYF
TRBJ2-3,TRBV6-6,few,.,TGTGCCAGCAGTTACGACGGTGTAACTGCCCGGAATACGCAGTATTTT,CASSYDGVTARNTQYF
TRBJ2-7,TRBV5-1,.,.,TGCGCCAGCAGCTTGGGGCCGAAGAACGAGCAGTACTTC,CASSLGPKNEQYF
TRBJ1-3,TRBV10-3,many,.,TGTGCCATCAGTGGACAGACCTACTCTGGAAACACCATATATTTT,CAISGQTYSGNTIYF
TRBJ1-5,TRBV2,.,TRBD1,TGTGCCAGCAGTCCCCGGACAGGGAGTCCCAATCAGCCCCAGCATTTT,CASSPRTGSPNQPQHF
TRBJ1-2,TRBV29-1,.,.,TGCAGCGTGAAGGAAACCTATGGCTACACCTTC,CSVKETYGYTF
TRBJ2-7,TRBV3-1,many,TRBD2,TGTGCCAGCAGCCGACTAGCGAAAGCCTACGAGCAGTACTTC,CASSRLAKAYEQYF
TRBJ2-7,TRBV6-4,.,.,TGTGCCAGCAGTGACCCCCTGGAACAGGGCCCCTACGAGCAGTACTTC,CASSDPLEQGPYEQYF
TRBJ2-1,TRBV2,many,.,TGTGCCAGCAGTGATTTTGGACGTGGGACCAACAATGAGCAGTTCTTC,CASSDFGRGTNNEQFF
TRBJ1-4,TRBV30,many,.,TGTGCCTGGAGTCGACCGGCAACTAATGAAAAACTGTTTTTT,CAWSRPATNEKLFF
TRBJ1-6,TRBV25-1,few,TRBD1,TGTGCCAGCAGTGCGACAGGGAGGAATTCACCCCTCCACTTT,CASSATGRNSPLHF
TRBJ2-7,TRBV20-1,many,TRBD2,TGCAGTGCTAGAGAACGGCGCGGGAGGGCCTACGAGCAGTACTTC,CSARERRGRAYEQYF
TRBJ2-3,TRBV10-3,few,.,TGTGCCATCAGGAGTTTAGGCGGTCAGTCGGATACGCAGTATTTT,CAIRSLGGQSDTQYF
TRBJ2-1,TRBV5-1,many,TRBD2,TGCGCCAGCAGCTTGGAAGCGGGAGCTCACAATGAGCAGTTCTTC,CASSLEAGAHNEQFF
TRBJ2-1,TRBV12-3/TRBV12-4,.,TRBD1,TGTGCCAGTCCTCCGGGACAGGGGGATGAGCAGTTCTTC,CASPPGQGDEQFF
TRBJ1-2,TRBV12-3/TRBV12-4,many,TRBD1,TGTGCCAGCAGCGTAAATCCTCCCGGGACAGGGAATGGCTACACCTTC,CASSVNPPGTGNGYTF
TRBJ2-1,TRBV27,many,TRBD2,TGTGCCAGCAGTTCCATAGCGGGACATGAGCAGTTCTTC,CASSSIAGHEQFF
TRBJ1-5,TRBV20-1,few,.,TGCAGTGCTAGAGATCCCAGGGACCAGCCCCAGCATTTT,CSARDPRDQPQHF
TRBJ2-7,TRBV28,many,TRBD1,TGTGCCAGCAGTCAACGGACAGGGGCATCCTACGAGCAGTACTTC,CASSQRTGASYEQYF
TRBJ2-1,TRBV5-1,many,.,TGCGCCAGCAGCCCCCTTAGGGACAATGAGCAGTTCTTC,CASSPLRDNEQFF
TRBJ2-2,TRBV12-5,many,.,TGTGCTAGTGGTCCCGCGTTCGGGGAGCTGTTTTTT,CASGPAFGELFF
TRBJ2-5,TRBV20-1,many,TRBD2,TGCAGTGCTAGCGGGAGGGCCGGGGGGCAAGAGACCCAGTACTTC,CSASGRAGGQETQYF
TRBJ1-1,TRBV5-4,few,TRBD1,TGTGCCAGCAGCCTCCGGGACAGGGCTTTAGGAACTGAAGCTTTCTTT,CASSLRDRALGTEAFF
TRBJ2-7,TRBV7-3,few,.,TGTGCCAGCAGCTTATCTGGCCAGTCCTACGAGCAGTACTTC,CASSLSGQSYEQYF
TRBJ1-2,TRBV25-1,.,TRBD1,TGTGCCAGCAGTGGGTCCATCTGGACAGGGGGAAACTATGGCTACACCTTC,CASSGSIWTGGNYGYTF
TRBJ2-1,TRBV29-1,once,.,TGCAGCGTTGTGTTGTGGCATGAGCAGTTCTTC,CSVVLWHEQFF
TRBJ2-5,TRBV5-1,many,TRBD1,TGCGCCAGCAGCTCCTCCGGACAGGGGGGACAAGAGACCCAGTACTTC,CASSSSGQGGQETQYF
TRBJ2-2,TRBV24-1,many,TRBD2,TGTGCCACCAGTGATTTGCAGGGAGGGATGATTAACACCGGGGAGCTGTTTTTT,CATSDLQGGMINTGELFF
TRBJ2-5,TRBV5-1,.,.,TGCGCCAGCAGCTTGGGGGTCGGCGGGCAAGAGACCCAGTACTTC,CASSLGVGGQETQYF
TRBJ2-7,TRBV7-2,few,TRBD2,TGTGCCAGCAGCTTCAGGGGCACCGGGACTAGCGGGAGCTCCTACGAGCAGTACTTC,CASSFRGTGTSGSSYEQYF
TRBJ2-5,TRBV28,many,.,TGTGCCAGCCGGGGAGCGGTCCCGTCCCAGTACTTC,CASRGAVPSQYF
TRBJ1-2,TRBV6-1,many,TRBD1,TGTGCCAGCAGATTGACAGGGGCCTATGGCTACACCTTC,CASRLTGAYGYTF
TRBJ2-1,TRBV2,many,TRBD2,TGTGCCAGCAGTGAAACGGGGGGGAGGTACTACAATGAGCAGTTCTTC,CASSETGGRYYNEQFF
TRBJ1-2,TRBV24-1,.,.,TGTGCCACCAGTGATTTCACAGGTGATGGCTACACCTTC,CATSDFTGDGYTF
TRBJ2-3,TRBV5-1,many,.,TGCGCCAGCAGCTCAGGGTCTGGAGATACGCAGTATTTT,CASSSGSGDTQYF
TRBJ1-4,TRBV28,few,.,TGTGCCAGCAGTTTAGGGCAGGGCCCTGAAAAACTGTTTTTT,CASSLGQGPEKLFF
TRBJ2-1,TRBV18,many,.,TGTGCCAGCTCACCATGGACAGAGTCCTACAATGAGCAGTTCTTC,CASSPWTESYNEQFF
TRBJ2-7,TRBV20-1,many,.,TGCAGTGCTAGAGTTGGAAACGAGCAGTACTTC,CSARVGNEQYF
TRBJ2-1,TRBV6-5,.,.,TGTGCCAGCAGTTACGACAGAACCTCCTACAATGAGCAGTTCTTC,CASSYDRTSYNEQFF
TRBJ2-1,TRBV7-3,many,TRBD1,TGTGCCAGCAACTTCCGGGACAGGGCGGATGAGCAGTTCTTC,CASNFRDRADEQFF
TRBJ2-1,TRBV18,.,TRBD2,TGTGCCAGCTCACCACCCCCGACTAGCGGGAACTCCTACAATGAGCAGTTCTTC,CASSPPPTSGNSYNEQFF
TRBJ2-3,TRBV19,few,TRBD2,TGTGCCAGCAGTAGGCCCTCGGGGAGGGGTAGCACAGATACGCAGTATTTT,CASSRPSGRGSTDTQYF
TRBJ2-3,TRBV9,few,.,TGTGCCAGCAGCGGAACCGGGACTGGACCAGATACGCAGTATTTT,CASSGTGTGPDTQYF
TRBJ1-5,TRBV12-5,many,.,TGTGCTAGTGGTTTGGCCCATGGAGCAGGGGCCGCCGTGGGCAATCAGCCCCAGCATTTT,CASGLAHGAGAAVGNQPQHF
TRBJ1-1,TRBV9,.,.,TGTGCCAGCAGCCCCCGTTTGGACCCGGTCAGCACTGAAGCTTTCTTT,CASSPRLDPVSTEAFF
TRBJ2-1,TRBV4-1,few,.,TGCGCCAGCAGCCAAGGGGGTTTCCCTAACAATGAGCAGTTCTTC,CASSQGGFPNNEQFF
TRBJ1-5,TRBV6-1,many,.,TGTGCCAGCAGTGCGAGTACCTGGGTTGGCAATCAGCCCCAGCATTTT,CASSASTWVGNQPQHF
TRBJ2-1,TRBV5-4,.,TRBD2,TGTGCCAGCAGCTCTACCGGGACTAGCGAGGTAAATGAGCAGTTCTTC,CASSSTGTSEVNEQFF
TRBJ2-1,TRBV20-1,many,.,TGCAGTGCCCCCCGGGAAGGCAGGGCGGGTGAGCAGTTCTTC,CSAPREGRAGEQFF
TRBJ2-5,TRBV12-5,many,.,TGTGCCTCGAAAACAGGGTTCCCAGAGACCCAGTACTTC,CASKTGFPETQYF
TRBJ2-5,TRBV3-1,.,.,TGTGCCAGCAGCCGGACGCAGGGGATTTCGGGGGCCCAGTACTTC,CASSRTQGISGAQYF
TRBJ2-3,TRBV11-2,many,TRBD2,TGTGCCAGCAGCTCGGGACTAGCGGGGAGCTATATCACAGATACGCAGTATTTT,CASSSGLAGSYITDTQYF
TRBJ2-2,TRBV19,few,.,TGTGCCAGTAGTATCTTGGGACCAATGAACACCGGGGAGCTGTTTTTT,CASSILGPMNTGELFF
TRBJ1-2,TRBV6-1,many,.,TGTGCCAGCAGTGAAGCTCGGGCCCGGAACTATGGCTACACCTTC,CASSEARARNYGYTF